Listed here are 3 T cell receptor beta chains from one sample, sequenced in a study of blood T cell repertoires in COVID-19. The assay was immunoSEQ multiplex PCR, and TCRdb's table has in-frame clones only and misses some. This sample has roughly 76,000 clones; roughly 91% occur once, and the top ten carry 14%. Material: peripheral blood. The receptors derive from a man between 65 and 80 years old with active or convalescent COVID-19.

The rearrangement links TRBV28 to TRBJ1-6; D may be TRBD1 (5 bases). The CDR3 has 18 amino acids. The germline V and J ends were trimmed by 2 bases and 0 bases, with 14 bases remaining between them. Germline CDR1 MDHEN, CDR2 SYDVKM. CDR3 sequence reads: CASSLGGAGFSYNSPLHF. The CDR3 coding sequence is TGTGCCAGCAGTTTAGGAGGGGCAGGGTTCTCCTATAATTCACCCCTCCACTTT.

As DNA, the CDR3 is TGTGCCAGCAACAACAGGGGGCAAGGAGAAAAACTGTTTTTT. As protein: CASNNRGQGEKLFF. V is TRBV28 and J is TRBJ1-4, with 9 bases lining up with TRBD1. Germline loops: CDR1 MDHEN, CDR2 SYDVKM. The CDR3 runs 14 residues. J gave up 8 bases and V 7 bases, and 8 bases lay outside the gene matches. Full variable domain (rest looked up from reference TRBV28 and TRBJ1-4): DVKVTQSSRYLVKRTGEKVFLECVQDMDHENMFWYRQDPGLGLRLIYFSYDVKMKEKGDIPEGYSVSREKKERFSLILESASTNQTSMYLCASNNRGQGEKLFFGSGTQLSVL.

This clone was picked up a small number of times. The CDR3 DNA follows: TGTGCCAGCAGCACCGGGACAGCGCCCTACGAGCAGTACTTC. Residues: CASSTGTAPYEQYF. V usage is TRBV5-4 and J usage is TRBJ2-7, with 7 bases lining up with TRBD1. In germline, CDR1 is SGHNT, CDR2 YYREEE (reference sequence). The junction had 6 bases not matched to a gene; V was cut back by 4 bases and J by 2 bases. The CDR3 loop spans 14 amino acids.